Described below is a single T cell receptor beta chain sequence and its context. Its antigen is unidentified. This specimen belongs to a study of shared clonotypes between healthy human individuals. Trimming left V 6 bases short and J 7 bases short, with 6 bases between. The CDR3 totals 10 residues. From germline, CDR1 is SNHLY and CDR2 FYNNEI. At the deep level, the assay was run. TCRdb's copy holds only in-frame clones and misses some; the assay was immunoSEQ multiplex PCR. The table lists hundreds of thousands of clones, around 96% of them singletons. Study-level findings and limits: Rarefaction demonstrated incomplete sorted-subset sequencing despite large depth.

Terminally differentiated effector memory CD45RA+ cells were excluded from the naive CD8 cells, which were CD45RO-negative and positively selected for CCR7. The study drew its donors from healthy HIV-negative adults without recent acute infections or vaccinations. This receptor was identified in a man aged 25 to 45 in good health. The sequenced sample was naive CD8+ T cells sorted from blood. The chain links TRBV2 to TRBJ1-2, with D tentatively TRBD1 (5 bases). CDR3 DNA: TGTGCCAGCAGGGGGCCTGGCTACACCTTC. Its protein product is CASRGPGYTF.